This T cell receptor (beta chain) originates from a study of shared clonotypes between healthy human individuals. Study-wide points: Sampling was confined to blood; repertoires within tissues likely differ.

Trimming left V 1 base short and J 4 bases short, with 14 bases between. Per germline, CDR1 SGHTA and CDR2 FQGNSA. This CDR3 region has 15 residues. The naive CD8 fraction comprised CD45RO-negative cells positively selected for CCR7 and excluded terminally differentiated effector memory CD45RA+ cells. Donors had no recently reported acute infections or vaccinations and were HIV-negative. As for this clone: The antigen is not known.

TCRdb's table, derived via immunoSEQ multiplex PCR, lists solely in-frame clones and lacks some. The table has fewer than 850,000 clones, roughly 96% seen once. The clonotype originates from a man in his thirties or forties in good health. The rearrangement links TRBV7-2 to TRBJ2-7, with D perhaps TRBD2 (5 bases). The specimen was naive CD8+ T cells sorted from blood. The CDR3 DNA is TGTGCCAGCAGCTTAGGGCGGGTCGGAAAGTACGAGCAGTACTTC. Encoded protein: CASSLGRVGKYEQYF.